The 12 T cell receptor beta chains below all came from one sample that was sequenced in a study of cytomegalovirus exposure and HLA in healthy donors. 60 Vbeta and 13 Jbeta primers were used in PCR. Some clones are missing from TCRdb's copy, which holds only in-frame ones; the method was immunoSEQ multiplex PCR. This table has 85,000 to 130,000 clones, roughly 77% appearing once. Sequenced: PBMCs. These receptors were collected from a woman aged 45-60 years in good health and CMV-seropositive.

The chain uses TRBV5-4 and TRBJ2-1; TRBD1 aligns across 9 bases. This CDR3 has 16 residues. The ends lost 4 bases at V and 3 bases at J; junction bases unmatched: 8. Germline CDR1 SGHNT, CDR2 YYREEE (reference sequence). CDR3 sequence: CASSPTQGANYNEQFF. The CDR3, as DNA: TGTGCCAGCAGCCCGACACAGGGGGCGAACTACAATGAGCAGTTCTTC.

This clone was recorded a few times. The chain uses TRBV7-3 and TRBJ1-3; D gene uncertain. V dropped 2 bases and J dropped 4 bases, with 6 bases sitting between them. The CDR3 runs 13 residues. Germline V CDR1 and CDR2: SGHTA, FQGTGA. The CDR3 sequence is CASSLGRGNTIYF. For the CDR3, the DNA is TGTGCCAGCAGCTTAGGGCGCGGAAACACCATATATTTT.

This chain uses TRBV30 with TRBJ1-2, with D unclear. V was trimmed by 5 bases and J by 5 bases, leaving 15 bases between them. CDR1 is GTSNPN, CDR2 SVGIG, per germline (reference sequence). This CDR3 contains 13 residues. The CDR3 sequence: CAWDLNSGYGYTF. The CDR3 coding sequence is TGTGCCTGGGATTTAAACAGTGGGTATGGCTACACCTTC.

The J gene is TRBJ2-3, the V gene TRBV2; 8 positions agree with TRBD2. CDR3 length equals 19 residues. Germline V gives CDR1 SNHLY, CDR2 FYNNEI. V shed 5 bases, J shed 1 base, and the junction held 17 bases outside the gene matches. The CDR3 sequence is CASSPGPPKTSDRTDTQYF. CDR3 in DNA: TGTGCCAGCAGTCCCGGCCCCCCTAAGACTAGCGACCGCACAGATACGCAGTATTTT.

This sequence joins TRBV19 and TRBJ1-1; possibly TRBD1 for D (5 bases). Germline V CDR1 and CDR2: LNHDA, SQIVND (reference sequence). The V and J ends lost 6 bases and 7 bases respectively, with 21 bases between them. The CDR3 consists of 15 residues. CDR3 nucleotide sequence: TGTGCCAGTAGCCCTGCCCGCAGGGCCGAGGATGAAGCTTTCTTT. Protein: CASSPARRAEDEAFF.

The chain employs TRBV4-2 and TRBJ2-6, with 7 bases fitting TRBD1. Trimming at V came to 2 bases and at J to 0 bases, leaving 7 bases not matched to a gene. This CDR3 has 18 amino acids. Germline CDR1 is LGHNA and CDR2 is YNFKEQ. This CDR3 reads CASSQRTGTASGANVLTF. Written as DNA, the CDR3 is TGTGCCAGCAGCCAAAGGACCGGGACAGCCTCTGGGGCCAACGTCCTGACTTTC.

In its sample, this clone was seen a few times. This chain links TRBV13 with TRBJ2-7; maybe TRBD1 (6 bases). V lost 8 bases, J lost 4 bases, and 21 bases lay in between. Germline assignment: CDR1 PRHDT and CDR2 FYEKMQ (reference sequence). CDR3 length: 15 residues. CDR3 residues: CASAPLEQGKYEQYF. The CDR3 DNA reads as TGTGCCAGCGCCCCATTGGAACAGGGAAAATACGAGCAGTACTTC.

This chain links TRBV5-1 with TRBJ2-2; 9 bases map to TRBD1. There are 15 residues in the CDR3. The V and J ends lost 6 bases and 4 bases, in that order; junction bases with no gene match: 7. Germline CDR1 and CDR2: SGHRS and YFSETQ. The CDR3 loop is CASNQMTGGTGELFF. CDR3 coding DNA: TGCGCCAGCAACCAAATGACAGGGGGCACCGGGGAGCTGTTTTTT.

The chain combines TRBV27 with TRBJ2-7; D is perhaps TRBD2 (5 bases). Germline V CDR1 and CDR2: MNHEY, SMNVEV (reference sequence). Trimming shortened V by 8 bases and J by 5 bases, and 10 bases separated the two germline ends. The CDR3 loop spans 11 amino acids. The DNA of the CDR3 is TGTGCCAGCGGCCCCGGGAACGAGCAGTACTTC. Protein sequence: CASGPGNEQYF.

This clone was seen once. The J gene is TRBJ1-1, the V gene TRBV5-4, with TRBD1 matching over 8 bases. Germline trimming cut 4 bases from V and 4 bases from J; bases unmatched to any gene: 6. This CDR3 region has 14 residues. Germline CDR1 SGHNT, CDR2 YYREEE (reference sequence). The CDR3 reads CASSLDRASTEAFF. CDR3 nucleotide sequence: TGTGCCAGCAGCCTGGACAGGGCCAGCACTGAAGCTTTCTTT.

The rearrangement joins TRBV5-1 to TRBJ1-1; D may be TRBD1 (5 bases). The CDR3 sequence is 15 residues long. In germline, CDR1 is SGHRS, CDR2 YFSETQ. Trimming took off 0 bases at V and 3 bases at J, with 12 bases between the two ends. CDR3 amino acids: CASSLEGIVDTEAFF. For the CDR3, the DNA is TGCGCCAGCAGCTTGGAGGGGATAGTGGACACTGAAGCTTTCTTT.

J is TRBJ1-1 and V is TRBV5-1; weak D call: TRBD1 (6 bases). Trimming left V 0 bases short and J 6 bases short, with 9 bases between. Per germline, CDR1 SGHRS and CDR2 YFSETQ. CDR3 length equals 13 residues. The CDR3 bases are TGCGCCAGCAGCTTGGAAGGGGGGGCTGAAGCTTTCTTT. Protein product: CASSLEGGAEAFF.